The 2 T cell receptor beta chains listed next were all sequenced from one sample in a study of CD8 T cells in Susac syndrome. Reverse transcription used about 0.45 to 1 ug RNA and random hexamers. Using its own MiXCR run on the immunoSEQ multiplex PCR reads, TCRdb lists one record per CDR3 protein. The sample has approximately 220,000 distinct CDR3 sequences, 85% to 95% seen once. Sequenced: CD4+ T cells from PBMCs. The receptors derive from a human donor with multiple sclerosis.

V is TRBV3-1 and J is TRBJ2-1; TRBD2 matches at 7 bases. Germline CDR1 is LGHDT and CDR2 is YNNKEL (reference sequence). The CDR3 has 15 residues. V was clipped by 4 bases and J by 4 bases; unmatched bases: 7. The CDR3 DNA reads as TGTGCCAGCAGCCGGGAGGGTCAGGGATACAATGAGCAGTTCTTC. It translates to CASSREGQGYNEQFF.

This chain uses TRBV24-1 with TRBJ2-7; D perhaps matches TRBD2 (5 bases). This CDR3 contains 11 residues. V was trimmed by 7 bases and J by 3 bases, leaving 6 bases between them. Germline CDR1 reads KGHDR; CDR2 reads SFDVKD. This CDR3 is CATSEGYEQYF. The CDR3 nucleotides read TGTGCCACCAGCGAGGGCTACGAGCAGTACTTC.